The 29 T cell receptor beta chains below were found in one sample sequenced in a study of T cells in Graves' hyperthyroidism and ophthalmopathy (dated by TCRdb to the late 2010s). Receptors were amplified or captured by multiplex PCR. Sequencer: Illumina HiSeq 2000. TCR beta CDR3 regions were amplified from RNA transcripts. For the first round of RT-PCR on the TCR CDR3, the HTBI primer set was used together with the Qiagen OneStep RT-PCR kit. The public reads were reprocessed in TCRdb via fastp at Q25 and MiXCR, keeping in-frame beta chains. Each CDR3 protein appears once, grouped with its most common genes and DNA. This sample has approximately 720,000 distinct CDR3 sequences in its table, and approximately 19% of those were observed once. The top ten clonotypes cover around 15% of the sample. The sequenced sample consisted of blood. The source is a woman aged 45-65 years with Graves' hyperthyroidism that later progressed to Graves' ophthalmopathy.

This clonotype was counted ten times or more. V usage is TRBV5-1 and J usage is TRBJ1-1, with TRBD1 matching over 9 bases. The CDR3 covers 17 residues. Germline-derived CDR1 and CDR2 are SGHRS and YFSETQ. Trimming cost V 0 bases and J 3 bases; bases outside gene matches: 9. The DNA for the CDR3 is TGCGCCAGCAGCTTGGGGCTCACAGGGGGCCGGGACACTGAAGCTTTCTTT. Its translation is CASSLGLTGGRDTEAFF. The full variable domain, with the rest looked up from reference TRBV5-1 and TRBJ1-1, is KAGVTQTPRYLIKTRGQQVTLSCSPISGHRSVSWYQQTPGQGLQFLFEYFSETQRNKGNFPGRFSGRQFSNSRSEMNVSTLELGDSALYLCASSLGLTGGRDTEAFFGQGTRLTVV.

There are a few counts of this clonotype. J is TRBJ2-5 and V is TRBV29-1; TRBD1 matches at 7 bases. The CDR3 is made up of 17 amino acids. Germline V CDR1 and CDR2: SQVTM, ANQGSEA. The V segment lost 3 bases and the J segment 2 bases; nucleotides outside the gene matches: 15. CDR3 nucleotides: TGCAGCGTTGAGTCAGGGGGTACAACCCAATATCAAGAGACCCAGTACTTC. Protein product: CSVESGGTTQYQETQYF.

The chain is built from TRBV5-1 and TRBJ2-5; D might be TRBD2 (6 bases). The V end was cut by 3 bases, the J end by 1 base, with 19 bases between. In germline, CDR1 is SGHRS, CDR2 YFSETQ. The CDR3 has 17 amino acids. The CDR3 here is CASSSTRRGTLQETQYF. CDR3 DNA: TGCGCCAGCAGCTCTACCCGACGGGGGACCCTCCAAGAGACCCAGTACTTC. Drawing the rest from reference TRBV5-1 and TRBJ2-5, the complete variable domain is KAGVTQTPRYLIKTRGQQVTLSCSPISGHRSVSWYQQTPGQGLQFLFEYFSETQRNKGNFPGRFSGRQFSNSRSEMNVSTLELGDSALYLCASSSTRRGTLQETQYFGPGTRLLVL.

This chain uses TRBV6-1 with TRBJ1-2; 8 positions match TRBD1. Germline V gene sequence: CDR1 MNHNS, CDR2 SASEGT. This CDR3 region has 12 residues. The J segment lost 6 bases and the V segment lost 4 bases, leaving 1 base of the junction unmatched. CDR3 amino acids: CASSAGGNGYTF. DNA for the CDR3: TGTGCCAGCAGTGCAGGGGGCAATGGCTACACCTTC.

This clonotype was counted ten times or more. The chain couples TRBV11-3 to TRBJ2-5, with 7 bases aligning to TRBD1. The V and J ends lost 6 bases and 5 bases, in that order; junction bases with no gene match: 6. The CDR3 is 13 amino acids. The germline V gene encodes CDR1 SGHNT and CDR2 YENEEA. CDR3 amino acids: CASSRQGDETQYF. The CDR3 coding sequence is TGTGCCAGCAGTCGACAGGGAGATGAGACCCAGTACTTC.

The chain uses TRBV7-3 and TRBJ2-3; TRBD2 matches at 12 bases. Germline V gene lookup returns CDR1 SGHTA and CDR2 FQGTGA. Trimming took 5 bases from V and 1 from J; bases not matched to a gene: 16. This CDR3 is 20 amino acids long. CDR3 sequence (DNA): TGTGCCAGCAGCCCAACCTCGACTAGCGGGGGAGGCCATCGCACAGATACGCAGTATTTT. Its translation is CASSPTSTSGGGHRTDTQYF.

Comment on this clonotype: A much larger clone lies one base from this, so it may be a read error. The chain carries TRBV3-1 and TRBJ2-1, with D perhaps matching TRBD1 (6 bases). The better agreement between TRBJ2-7 and the DNA end casts doubt on the J call. Looked up from germline, CDR1 is LGHDT and CDR2 is YNNKEL (reference sequence). CDR3 length: 16 residues. CDR3 nucleotides: TGTGCCAGCACCTCAAGTCAGGCAGGGGTATACAATGAGCAGTACTTC. It yields the protein CASTSSQAGVYNEQYF.

The V and J genes are TRBV19 and TRBJ1-5; the D gene is possibly TRBD1 (6 bases). This CDR3 is built from 12 residues. Germline lookup yields CDR1 LNHDA and CDR2 SQIVND (reference sequence). Trimming left V 5 bases short and J 9 bases short, with 11 bases between. The CDR3 protein is CASSPLDRPQHF. The CDR3 coding sequence is TGTGCCAGTAGTCCCCTGGACAGGCCCCAGCATTTT.

The rearrangement uses TRBV6-1 and TRBJ1-4; weak D call: TRBD1 (6 bases). V lost 3 bases and J 7 bases, leaving 12 bases between the germline ends. Germline V gene sequence: CDR1 MNHNS, CDR2 SASEGT. This CDR3 comprises 14 residues. This chain's CDR3 is CASSDSGDAEKLFF. DNA for the CDR3: TGTGCCAGCAGTGACTCAGGGGATGCTGAAAAACTGTTTTTT.

This chain joins TRBV19 and TRBJ1-4, with a weak D call TRBD1 (5 bases). Germline V CDR1 and CDR2: LNHDA, SQIVND (reference sequence). V shed 7 bases and J shed 3 bases, with 18 bases lying between them. The CDR3 is 16 residues long. Written as DNA, the CDR3 is TGTGCCAGTAAAGGGGACTACGGCCGGGCTAATGAAAAACTGTTTTTT. Protein: CASKGDYGRANEKLFF.

Ten or more counts support this clonotype. The CDR3 nucleotides are TGCAGTGCCGGAAGCGGACAGCGTTACACTGAAGCTTTCTTT. Translation: CSAGSGQRYTEAFF. The chain recombines TRBV20-1 with TRBJ1-1; D may be TRBD1 (6 bases). In germline, CDR1 is DFQATT, CDR2 SNEGSKA (reference sequence). CDR3 size: 14 residues. The V gene lost 6 bases and the J gene lost 3 bases, with 17 bases spanning the gap.

This clonotype came up many times. CDR3 sequence reads: CSARDSSGGDETQYF. Here the CDR3 DNA reads TGCAGTGCTAGAGATAGTTCGGGGGGGGACGAGACCCAGTACTTC. This chain uses TRBV20-1 with TRBJ2-5; TRBD2 matches at 8 bases. V shed 0 bases and J 5 bases; nucleotides not matched to a gene: 8. The CDR3 runs to 15 residues. Looked up from germline, CDR1 is DFQATT and CDR2 is SNEGSKA (reference sequence).

The V call is TRBV9, the J call TRBJ2-1; TRBD2 agrees at 11 bases. This CDR3 has 15 amino acids. CDR1 and CDR2 from the germline V gene are SGDLS and YYNGEE. Trimming cost V 1 base and J 4 bases; bases outside gene matches: 1. The chain's CDR3 is CASSVSSGGYNEQFF. The CDR3 bases are TGTGCCAGCAGCGTATCTAGCGGGGGGTACAATGAGCAGTTCTTC.

This clonotype was found many times. J is TRBJ2-1 and V is TRBV12-3 or TRBV12-4; 7 nucleotides line up with TRBD1. The V segment lost 2 bases and the J segment 6 bases; nucleotides outside the gene matches: 13. The CDR3 runs 17 residues. CDR3 loop: CASSLLGWAGGSNEQFF. DNA of the CDR3: TGTGCCAGCAGTTTATTGGGGTGGGCAGGGGGATCCAATGAGCAGTTCTTC.

The chain carries TRBV9 and TRBJ2-1, with D perhaps TRBD1 or TRBD2 (6 bases each). The length of the CDR3 is 17 residues. CDR1 SGDLS and CDR2 YYNGEE come from the germline V gene. Trimming pared 0 bases from V and 0 bases from J, leaving 13 bases between. CDR3 nucleotide sequence: TGTGCCAGCAGCGTAGTGGGGGGCATCAGCTCCTACAATGAGCAGTTCTTC. Its protein product is CASSVVGGISSYNEQFF.

This clonotype appeared a few times. A read error may be the cause here, since a much bigger clone is one base away. The chain couples TRBV6-1 to TRBJ1-1; D is ambiguous. The germline V and J ends were trimmed by 6 bases and 0 bases, with 5 bases remaining between them. There are 12 residues in the CDR3. Germline V lookup: CDR1 MNHNS, CDR2 SASEGT. This CDR3 reads CASRYMNTEAFF. The CDR3 DNA follows: TGTGCCAGCAGGTACATGAACACTGAAGCTTTCTTT.

In this sample, this clonotype turned up a few times. The V gene is TRBV20-1, the J gene TRBJ2-2; a possible D gene is TRBD2 (6 bases). The CDR3 extends over 14 amino acids. CDR1 is DFQATT and CDR2 is SNEGSKA in the germline V gene (reference sequence). Trimming shortened V by 5 bases and J by 0 bases, and 10 bases separated the two germline ends. The CDR3 protein is CSAGRPTNTGELFF. CDR3 nucleotide sequence: TGCAGTGCTGGGAGGCCTACGAACACCGGGGAGCTGTTTTTT.

This clonotype showed up just a few times. CDR3 in DNA: TGCGCCAGCAGCGTCCGGGACAAATCCTCCTACGAGCAGTACTTC. It codes for CASSVRDKSSYEQYF. J is TRBJ2-7 and V is TRBV4-1; perhaps TRBD1 as D (6 bases). V lost 5 bases and J lost 0, with 14 bases in between. Germline V lookup: CDR1 MGHRA, CDR2 YSYEKL. The CDR3 consists of 15 residues.

This clonotype was seen only once. This CDR3 is missing its conserved last phenylalanine or tryptophan, likely due to a read error. Here the CDR3 DNA reads TGTGCCAGCGGGGAGGGGACAGGGTACACAGATACGCAGTATTCT. As protein: CASGEGTGYTDTQYS. The V and J genes are TRBV6-1 and TRBJ2-3; 9 bases are a match to TRBD1. Germline V gives CDR1 MNHNS, CDR2 SASEGT. The CDR3 runs 15 residues. J gave up 2 bases and V 8 bases, and 8 bases lay outside the gene matches.

This clonotype was seen more than once but under ten times. The V and J genes are TRBV6-1 and TRBJ2-3, with D hard to call. Trimming cost V 4 bases and J 3 bases, with 8 bases left between them. This CDR3 region has 13 residues. CDR1 MNHNS and CDR2 SASEGT come from the germline V gene. The DNA for the CDR3 is TGTGCCAGCAGTGTTCTGGGGACAGATACGCAGTATTTT. It encodes CASSVLGTDTQYF.

The rearrangement joins TRBV20-1 to TRBJ2-3; TRBD2 matches at 13 bases. V shed 3 bases and J 0 bases; nucleotides not matched to a gene: 9. The germline V gene encodes CDR1 DFQATT and CDR2 SNEGSKA (reference sequence). The CDR3 extends over 18 amino acids. CDR3 in amino acids: CSASRLAGGKTSTDTQYF. DNA of the CDR3: TGCAGTGCTAGTCGACTAGCGGGGGGTAAGACTAGCACAGATACGCAGTATTTT.

This clonotype turned up a few times. The rearrangement links TRBV2 to TRBJ1-2, with D unresolved. Germline CDR1 is SNHLY and CDR2 is FYNNEI. The CDR3 extends over 14 amino acids. Trimming cost V 1 base and J 2 bases, with 8 bases left between them. The CDR3: CASSEGVRNYGYTF. CDR3 nucleotide sequence: TGTGCCAGCAGTGAAGGTGTCAGAAACTATGGCTACACCTTC.

V gene TRBV5-1 combines with J gene TRBJ2-5; 7 nucleotides match TRBD1. Germline-derived CDR1 and CDR2 are SGHRS and YFSETQ. This CDR3 region has 15 residues. With 4 bases clipped from V and 3 bases from J, the junction kept 9 bases outside the gene matches. CDR3 DNA sequence: TGCGCCAGCAGCGAGGGGGCAGAAGAAAAAGAGACCCAGTACTTC. Its translation is CASSEGAEEKETQYF.

This clonotype occurred a few times. The chain couples TRBV29-1 to TRBJ1-2, with TRBD1 as a possible D gene (6 bases). The CDR3 runs 12 residues. Trimming pared 3 bases from V and 7 bases from J, leaving 12 bases between. The germline gives CDR1 SQVTM, CDR2 ANQGSEA. The CDR3 region is CSVDTGLAGYTF. CDR3 DNA sequence: TGCAGCGTTGATACAGGGTTGGCTGGCTACACCTTC.

This CDR3 is CAWRVAGGLNIQYF. The CDR3 DNA sequence: TGTGCCTGGAGGGTAGCGGGGGGGCTAAACATTCAGTACTTC. The rearrangement joins TRBV30 to TRBJ2-4; 11 nucleotides match TRBD2. Trimming removed 3 bases from V and 6 bases from J; junction bases left unmatched: 4. Germline CDR1 and CDR2: GTSNPN and SVGIG (reference sequence). The CDR3 is 14 amino acids.

There are a few counts of this clonotype. This rearrangement joins TRBV27 to TRBJ1-2; 10 nucleotides line up with TRBD1. Germline CDR1 and CDR2: MNHEY and SMNVEV (reference sequence). This CDR3 contains 14 residues. After removal of 6 bases from V and 6 bases from J, the junction contained 7 bases not matched to a gene. In DNA, the CDR3 is TGTGCCAGCAGCGACATCGGACAGGGGGATGGCTACACCTTC. Protein sequence: CASSDIGQGDGYTF.

This clonotype appeared a few times. The J gene is TRBJ1-1, the V gene TRBV7-9; the D is unclear. CDR3 length equals 16 residues. Germline V gives CDR1 SEHNR, CDR2 FQNEAQ (reference sequence). V was shortened by 7 bases and J by 3 bases, with 21 bases between the two germline ends. CDR3 loop: CASNSRRTKVDTEAFF. DNA of the CDR3: TGTGCCAGCAATTCCCGGAGAACAAAAGTGGACACTGAAGCTTTCTTT.

This clonotype was recorded at least ten times. This chain uses TRBV20-1 with TRBJ1-2; TRBD1 aligns across 8 bases. The junction had 7 bases not matched to a gene; V was cut back by 0 bases and J by 7 bases. Looked up from germline, CDR1 is DFQATT and CDR2 is SNEGSKA (reference sequence). The CDR3 extends over 14 amino acids. CDR3 amino acids: CSARDQDRVVGYTF. CDR3 nucleotide sequence: TGCAGTGCTAGAGATCAGGACAGGGTGGTTGGCTACACCTTC.

This clonotype was counted at least ten times. CDR3 in amino acids: CASSLERGGGFDEQFF. CDR3 DNA sequence: TGTGCCAGCAGCTTGGAACGGGGGGGCGGGTTCGATGAGCAGTTCTTC. This chain connects TRBV5-6 to TRBJ2-1; 8 nucleotides line up with TRBD2. The germline V gene encodes CDR1 SGHDT and CDR2 YYEEEE. The CDR3 totals 16 residues. V was pared by 0 bases and J by 8 bases, with 10 bases of the junction left unmatched.